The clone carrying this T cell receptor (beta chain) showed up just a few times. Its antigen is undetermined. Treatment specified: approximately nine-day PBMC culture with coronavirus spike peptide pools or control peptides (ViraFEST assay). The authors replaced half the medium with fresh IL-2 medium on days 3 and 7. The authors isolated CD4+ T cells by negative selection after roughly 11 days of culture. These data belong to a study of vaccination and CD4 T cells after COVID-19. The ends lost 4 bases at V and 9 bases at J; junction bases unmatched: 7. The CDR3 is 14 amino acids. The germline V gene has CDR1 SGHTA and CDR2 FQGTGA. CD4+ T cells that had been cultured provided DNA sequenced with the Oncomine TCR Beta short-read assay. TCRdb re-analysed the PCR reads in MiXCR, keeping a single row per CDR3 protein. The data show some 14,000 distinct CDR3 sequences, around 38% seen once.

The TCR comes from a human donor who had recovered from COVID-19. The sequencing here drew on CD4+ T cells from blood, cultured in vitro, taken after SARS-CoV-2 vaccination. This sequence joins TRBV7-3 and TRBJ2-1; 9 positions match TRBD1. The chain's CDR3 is CASSWDRVSLEQFF. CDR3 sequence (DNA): TGTGCCAGCAGCTGGGACAGGGTGAGTCTTGAGCAGTTCTTC.